This TCR beta chain stems from a study of blood T cell repertoires in COVID-19. About the research overall: The United States, Italy and Spain provided the acute and convalescent COVID-19 samples. PBMCs, B-cell-depleted T cells, or T cells provided the cDNA or gDNA that made up the material.

Per the original methods: Amplification with reference gene primers provided the estimates of nucleated cell counts. Only in-frame clones appear in the TCRdb table, and some are missing; sequencing was by immunoSEQ multiplex PCR. That table supplies the V and J calls and clone size; D and trimming were determined from the DNA. The sample lists around 250,000 clones, roughly 82% occurring once. This CDR3 spans 13 amino acids. Trimming left V 3 bases short and J 2 bases short, with 7 bases between. From germline, CDR1 is LNHDA and CDR2 SQIVND (reference sequence). The chain couples TRBV19 to TRBJ1-2; D uncertain. The source is an elderly man with acute or convalescent COVID-19. The sequencing sample was made of peripheral blood. In DNA, the CDR3 is TGTGCCAGTAGTATTAGGAGGAACTATGGCTACACCTTC. Translation gives CASSIRRNYGYTF. The entire variable domain, with the rest obtained from reference TRBV19 and TRBJ1-2, is as follows: DGGITQSPKYLFRKEGQNVTLSCEQNLNHDAMYWYRQDPGQGLRLIYYSQIVNDFQKGDIAEGYSVSREKKESFPLTVTSAQKNPTAFYLCASSIRRNYGYTFGSGTRLTVV.